This T cell receptor (beta chain) appears in the sequencing data of a study of T cell responses to AZD1222 COVID-19 vaccine. Study-wide points: The repertoires were collected only after the peak T cell response. Just a handful of AZD1222 recipients tested seropositive at baseline. Close to half of all spike-specific TCRs reportedly target regions of the variants that are unmutated. Receipt of two AZD1222 doses was followed by a rise in Spike-specific TCR breadth and depth.

J gave up 4 bases and V 6 bases, and 10 bases lay outside the gene matches. The CDR3 has 15 amino acids. The germline gives CDR1 SGHRS, CDR2 YFSETQ. Using immunoSEQ multiplex PCR, the repertoire was profiled, and TCRdb retains in-frame clones only, with some absent. The profile shows 150,000 to 200,000 clones, roughly nine tenths of them singletons. A remark on this clone: The antigen remains unidentified.

The TCR comes from an adult in good health. The sample in question was peripheral blood, obtained on day 0 of AZD1222 vaccination. The chain joins TRBV5-1 to TRBJ2-5; TRBD1 aligns across 9 bases. As DNA, the CDR3 is TGCGCCAGCACGGTACAGGGGGCGATTTTAGAGACCCAGTACTTC. Protein: CASTVQGAILETQYF.